Shown below are 2 T cell receptor beta chains from a single sample sequenced in a study of blood T cell repertoires in COVID-19. The method was immunoSEQ multiplex PCR; TCRdb's version includes in-frame clones alone and lacks a portion of them. The sample lists some 290,000 clones, approximately 91% occurring once. Sequenced sample: PBMCs or T cells enriched from blood (not recorded which). The receptors here all came from a woman between 40 and 50 years old with acute COVID-19.

This rearrangement joins TRBV19 to TRBJ1-1; D may be TRBD1 (6 bases). Germline-derived CDR1 and CDR2 are LNHDA and SQIVND (reference sequence). Trimming shortened V by 3 bases and J by 1 base, and 15 bases separated the two germline ends. CDR3 length: 16 residues. Written as DNA, the CDR3 is TGTGCCAGTAGTATCCCTGGGGGGGGCAGGAACACTGAAGCTTTCTTT. As protein: CASSIPGGGRNTEAFF.

V usage is TRBV7-9 and J usage is TRBJ2-2; TRBD1 agrees at 10 bases. V was clipped by 6 bases and J by 13 bases; unmatched bases: 2. Germline V CDR1 and CDR2: SEHNR, FQNEAQ (reference sequence). The CDR3 loop spans 11 amino acids. The CDR3 region has the DNA TGTGCCAGCAGTCGGGACAGGGGGCTGTTTTTT. Translated: CASSRDRGLFF.